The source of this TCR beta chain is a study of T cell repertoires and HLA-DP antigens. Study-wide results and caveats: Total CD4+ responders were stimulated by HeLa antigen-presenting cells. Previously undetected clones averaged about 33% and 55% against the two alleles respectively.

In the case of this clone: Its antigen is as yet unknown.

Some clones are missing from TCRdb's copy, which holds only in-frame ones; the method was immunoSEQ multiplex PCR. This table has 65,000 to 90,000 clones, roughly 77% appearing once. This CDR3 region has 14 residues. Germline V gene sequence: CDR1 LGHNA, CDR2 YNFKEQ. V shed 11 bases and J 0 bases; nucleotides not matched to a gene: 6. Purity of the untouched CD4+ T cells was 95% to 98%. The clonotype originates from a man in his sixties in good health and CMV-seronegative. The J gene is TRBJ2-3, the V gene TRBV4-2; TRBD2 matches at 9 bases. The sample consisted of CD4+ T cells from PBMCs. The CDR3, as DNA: TGTGCCGTCTCGCTAGCGGGAAGCACAGATACGCAGTATTTT. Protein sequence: CAVSLAGSTDTQYF.